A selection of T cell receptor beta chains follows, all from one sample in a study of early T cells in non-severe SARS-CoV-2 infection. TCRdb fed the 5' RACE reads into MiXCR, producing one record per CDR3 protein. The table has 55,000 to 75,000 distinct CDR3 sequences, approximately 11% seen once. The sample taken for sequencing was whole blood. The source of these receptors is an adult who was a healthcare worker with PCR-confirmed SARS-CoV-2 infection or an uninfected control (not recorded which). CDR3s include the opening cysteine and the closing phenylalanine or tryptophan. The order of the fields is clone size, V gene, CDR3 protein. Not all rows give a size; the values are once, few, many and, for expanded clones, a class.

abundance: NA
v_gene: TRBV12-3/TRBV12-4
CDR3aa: CASRPTSPDTQYF

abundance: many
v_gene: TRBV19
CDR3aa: CASMGQGASGELFF

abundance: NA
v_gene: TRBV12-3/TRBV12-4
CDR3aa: CASSGGDHQNSPLHF

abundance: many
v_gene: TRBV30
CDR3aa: CAWSVAGGSGYGYTF

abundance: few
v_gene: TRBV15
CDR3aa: CATSLRLAVNNEQFF

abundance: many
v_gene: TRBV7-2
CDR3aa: CASSPPSRETQYF

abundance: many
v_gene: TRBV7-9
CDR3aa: CASSLRTPTDTQYF

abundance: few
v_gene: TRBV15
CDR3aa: CATSARDNEQFF

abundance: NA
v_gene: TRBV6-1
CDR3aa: CASILSGVSYEQYF

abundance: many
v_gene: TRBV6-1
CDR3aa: CASSEALRGRAVDIQYF

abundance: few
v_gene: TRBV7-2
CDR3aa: CASSFSGTAGELFF

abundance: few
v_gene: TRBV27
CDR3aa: CASSWAPGGSYEQYF

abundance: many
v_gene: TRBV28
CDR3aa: CASSFGGPSTDTQYF

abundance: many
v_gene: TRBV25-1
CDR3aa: CASSDPTDRGPTEQYF

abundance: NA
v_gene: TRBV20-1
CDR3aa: CSAQQGTDTQYF

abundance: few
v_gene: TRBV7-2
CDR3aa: CASSLPRLAGYNEQFF

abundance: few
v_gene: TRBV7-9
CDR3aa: CASSPSGSPYNEQFF